The rows below give T cell receptor beta chains drawn from one sample of a study of response to subunit inactivated influenza vaccine. TCRdb fed the RT-PCR reads into MiXCR, producing one record per CDR3 protein. The data show some 500,000 distinct CDR3 sequences, about 15% seen once. The sequenced sample was CD4+ T cells sorted from PBMCs, obtained roughly 24 months after vaccination. The origin of the receptors is a man aged 45 to 75 who received an inactivated influenza vaccine. CDR3s include the opening cysteine and the closing phenylalanine or tryptophan. D genes are given only for firm matches. The listing skips clone size in some rows; elsewhere it reads once, few, many or a size class.

j_call,d_call,v_call,clone_size,cdr3_nt,cdr3_aa
TRBJ1-1,-,TRBV10-3,few,TGTGCCACCCAGACAGATCCAATGAACACTGAAGCTTTCTTT,CATQTDPMNTEAFF
TRBJ2-7,TRBD1,TRBV18,few,TGTGCCAGCTCACCAGTCTATTCCGGGACAGTGAACCCCTACGAGCAGTACTTC,CASSPVYSGTVNPYEQYF
TRBJ1-1,-,TRBV5-5,few,TGTGCCAGCAGCTTGGCCTTTGGTTATGACACTGAAGCTTTCTTT,CASSLAFGYDTEAFF
TRBJ1-5,TRBD1,TRBV19,-,TGTGCCAGTAGTACATTCGACAGGGGGCTGAATCAGCCCCAGCATTTT,CASSTFDRGLNQPQHF
TRBJ1-1,TRBD1,TRBV5-1,many,TGCGCCAGCAGCCGACAGGGAAGGAGCACTGAAGCTTTCTTT,CASSRQGRSTEAFF
TRBJ1-5,-,TRBV5-8,many,TGTGCCAGCAGCCGAAAGGACGGGGGCAATCAGCCCCAGCATTTT,CASSRKDGGNQPQHF
TRBJ1-1,TRBD1,TRBV29-1,few,TGCAGCGTTGAAGATCTTAAGGGGGCCGGGCGGACTGAAGCTTTCTTT,CSVEDLKGAGRTEAFF
TRBJ2-7,-,TRBV6-1,-,TGTGCCAGCAGACGCGACCCACAGACGTACGAGCAGTACTTC,CASRRDPQTYEQYF
TRBJ2-1,-,TRBV20-1,many,TGCAGTGCCCTGAGAGGGACGACCTACAATGAGCAGTTCTTC,CSALRGTTYNEQFF
TRBJ2-3,-,TRBV2,few,TGTGCCAGCAGTGTTGAGGGGAACACAGATACGCAGTATTTT,CASSVEGNTDTQYF
TRBJ2-4,-,TRBV6-5,-,TGTGCCAGCAGTTACGGGCGATCGGGAAACATTCAGTACTTC,CASSYGRSGNIQYF
TRBJ1-4,-,TRBV4-3,-,TGCGCCAGCAGCCAAGATTCGACAGCAGGACGCAAAAAACTGTTTTTT,CASSQDSTAGRKKLFF
TRBJ2-7,-,TRBV12-3/TRBV12-4,-,TGTGCCAGCAGTTTAGGGGCCTGGGAGCCCTACGAGCAGTACTTC,CASSLGAWEPYEQYF
TRBJ2-5,-,TRBV7-2,few,TGTGCCAGCAGCCCCCAGGGTTCTCGGGAGACCCAGTACTTC,CASSPQGSRETQYF
TRBJ2-7,TRBD2,TRBV2,few,TGTGCCAGCACCGGACTAGGGACCTACGAGCAGTACTTC,CASTGLGTYEQYF
TRBJ2-3,TRBD2,TRBV5-1,-,TGCGCCAGCACCGGGACTAGCGGGAGGCCACCAGATACGCAGTATTTT,CASTGTSGRPPDTQYF
TRBJ2-7,TRBD2,TRBV27,-,TGTGCCAGCGCTACTAAAGGGACTACATACTACGAGCAGTACTTC,CASATKGTTYYEQYF
TRBJ2-5,TRBD2,TRBV7-9,few,TGTGCCAGCAGCCAGACCCGGGGGGGCGCGGGGGAGACCCAGTACTTC,CASSQTRGGAGETQYF
TRBJ1-2,TRBD1,TRBV20-1,few,TGCAGTGCTAGAGAGACAGGGGTGAACGGGTATGGCTACACCTTC,CSARETGVNGYGYTF
TRBJ2-1,TRBD2,TRBV5-5,-,TGTGCCAGCAGCTCTCAAGCGGGAGGGCCATATGAGCAGTTCTTC,CASSSQAGGPYEQFF
TRBJ2-3,-,TRBV27,many,TGTGCCAGCAGTTCGGCCGGGGTAAGCACAGATACGCAGTATTTT,CASSSAGVSTDTQYF
TRBJ2-1,-,TRBV11-2,-,TGTGCCAGCAGCCCCCAAGCCTCCTACAATGAGCAGTTCTTC,CASSPQASYNEQFF
TRBJ1-2,-,TRBV5-1,-,TGCGCCAGCAGCTTGGCCGGCCAGGCGACTTATGGCTACACCTTC,CASSLAGQATYGYTF
TRBJ2-2,-,TRBV2,many,TGTGCCAGCAGTGGCGGGGGCCCGAACACCGGGGAGCTGTTTTTT,CASSGGGPNTGELFF
TRBJ1-4,-,TRBV2,-,TGTGCCACCGCCGGGGGGGAGAGTGAAAAACTGTTTTTT,CATAGGESEKLFF
TRBJ1-2,-,TRBV5-1,few,TGCGCCAGCAGCTTGATGCAGGGGCGGGGTGGCTACACCTTC,CASSLMQGRGGYTF
TRBJ1-6,-,TRBV15,-,TGTGCCACCAGCAGAGATCTGGGGGCTACCCTCCACTTT,CATSRDLGATLHF
TRBJ2-2,-,TRBV5-1,-,TGCGCCAGCGGACCAGGGGTGAACACCGGGGAGCTGTTTTTT,CASGPGVNTGELFF
TRBJ1-1,-,TRBV12-3/TRBV12-4,-,TGTGCCAGCAGTTTAAGGGCCTCCGAGTTGATCTTT,CASSLRASELIF
TRBJ1-5,-,TRBV12-3/TRBV12-4,few,TGTGCCAGCAGTTTTCGGGGGGACCTATATAGCAATCAGCCCCAGCATTTT,CASSFRGDLYSNQPQHF
TRBJ1-3,-,TRBV5-6,-,TGTGCCAGCAGCTTGGGCCGGATGAGAAACACCATATATTTT,CASSLGRMRNTIYF
TRBJ2-7,-,TRBV20-1,many,TGCAGTGCTCCCAAGTCGGGGGGCGTCTACGAGCAGTACTTC,CSAPKSGGVYEQYF
TRBJ2-7,-,TRBV3-1,few,TGTGCCAGCAGCCAAGATCCGGGACGTACTTACGAGCAGTACTTC,CASSQDPGRTYEQYF
TRBJ1-1,TRBD1,TRBV12-3/TRBV12-4,many,TGTGCCAGCGCCCGGACAGGGATGAACACTGAAGCTTTCTTT,CASARTGMNTEAFF
TRBJ2-7,-,TRBV3-1,-,TGTGCCAGCAGCCGCGCCCCGGCCTACGAGCAGTACTTC,CASSRAPAYEQYF
TRBJ2-1,TRBD2,TRBV20-1,-,TGCAGTGCTAGAGAATCGGGGGGCTCCTACAATGAGCAGTTCTTC,CSARESGGSYNEQFF
TRBJ2-7,TRBD2,TRBV5-5,few,TGTGCCAGCAGCTTTGCGACTAGCGGGATTTCTTCCTACGAGCAGTACTTC,CASSFATSGISSYEQYF
TRBJ2-3,TRBD1,TRBV10-3,many,TGTGCCATCCGCAGGGGGCCCGACACAGATACGCAGTATTTT,CAIRRGPDTDTQYF
TRBJ2-5,-,TRBV10-2,-,TGCGCCAGCAGTGAGTCGAATAGGAAAGAGACCCAGTACTTC,CASSESNRKETQYF
TRBJ2-3,-,TRBV20-1,-,TGCAGTGCTAGAGATAGGATGCTCGGGGATACGCAGTATTTT,CSARDRMLGDTQYF
TRBJ2-2,TRBD1,TRBV4-1,few,TGCGCCAGCAGCCAAGAGACAGGGATTTTGGCCGGGGAGCTGTTTTTT,CASSQETGILAGELFF
TRBJ2-2,-,TRBV20-1,-,TGCAGTGCTTCGGGACCGTTCGCGAACACCGGGGAGCTGTTTTTT,CSASGPFANTGELFF
TRBJ1-2,TRBD1,TRBV12-3/TRBV12-4,many,TGTGCCAGCAGCGACACAGGGGGCTATGGCTACACCTTC,CASSDTGGYGYTF
TRBJ1-4,-,TRBV20-1,-,TGCAGTGCTAGTCTGCAGGGGAATGAAAAACTGTTTTTT,CSASLQGNEKLFF
TRBJ1-5,TRBD1,TRBV6-1,many,TGTGCCAGCAAAGTCGAGGGGGCGAGTCAGCCCCAGCATTTT,CASKVEGASQPQHF